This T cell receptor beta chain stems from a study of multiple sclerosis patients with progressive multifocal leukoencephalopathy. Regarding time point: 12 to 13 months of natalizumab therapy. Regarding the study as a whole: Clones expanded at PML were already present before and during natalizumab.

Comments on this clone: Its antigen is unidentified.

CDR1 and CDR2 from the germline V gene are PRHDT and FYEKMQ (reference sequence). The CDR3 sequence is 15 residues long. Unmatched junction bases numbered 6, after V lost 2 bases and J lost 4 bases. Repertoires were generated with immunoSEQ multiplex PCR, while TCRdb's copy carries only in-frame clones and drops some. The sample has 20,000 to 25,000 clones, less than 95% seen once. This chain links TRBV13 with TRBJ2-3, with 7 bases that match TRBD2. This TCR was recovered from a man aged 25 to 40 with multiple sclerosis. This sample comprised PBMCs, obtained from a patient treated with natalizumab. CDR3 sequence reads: CASSLKGGGADTQYF. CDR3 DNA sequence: TGTGCCAGCAGCTTAAAGGGTGGGGGGGCAGATACGCAGTATTTT.